This record concerns one T cell receptor (beta chain) sequence. The sample is drawn from a study of blood T cell repertoires in COVID-19. Study-wide context: Acute-phase and convalescent COVID-19 samples originated in the United States, Italy and Spain. PBMCs, B-cell-depleted T cells, or T cells provided the cDNA or gDNA that made up the material.

Trimming removed 10 bases from V and 1 base from J, with 22 bases in between. The CDR3 length is 16 residues. Germline V gene lookup returns CDR1 WNHNN and CDR2 SYGVQD (reference sequence). Enrolment of Seattle patients took place during active infection, and they were followed longitudinally. Libraries were prepared by immunoSEQ multiplex PCR; TCRdb keeps only in-frame clonotypes and omits some of them. The data hold about 220,000 clones, with almost 85% observed a single time. Material for sequencing was peripheral blood. The receptor comes from a woman in her 70s with COVID-19, enrolled during active disease. The chain uses TRBV10-1 and TRBJ1-2, with D unclear. The CDR3 nucleotides are TGCGCCAACTCTCGAAGGGAGCAGGACTATAACTATGGCTACACCTTC. It translates to CANSRREQDYNYGYTF.